A single sample is the source of the 2 T cell receptor beta chains below, sequenced in a study of Ad26.COV2.S vaccination and SARS-CoV-2 variants. Profiled with immunoSEQ multiplex PCR; TCRdb holds only in-frame clones, not every one. The table lists about 410,000 clones, around 92% of them singletons. Treatment reported: around 19 received Ad26.COV2.S at low or high dose, single or two shots; several received placebo; per-sample allocation not given. Vaccine and placebo recipients were sampled on day 63 after the first injection. The source material was peripheral blood, sampled in a trial of Ad26.COV2.S vaccine versus placebo. These receptors came from a person aged 18 to 59 who received the Ad26.COV2.S COVID-19 vaccine or a placebo.

CDR3 in amino acids: CSVTWGPNYGYTF. CDR3 bases: TGCAGCGTTACTTGGGGCCCTAACTATGGCTACACCTTC. J is TRBJ1-2 and V is TRBV29-1, with a tentative D call TRBD1 (5 bases). This CDR3 is 13 amino acids long. V gave up 5 bases and J gave up 0 bases, with 10 bases separating them. CDR1 and CDR2 (germline): SQVTM, ANQGSEA.

The gene calls are TRBV6-5 and TRBJ1-2; TRBD1 might be the D (6 bases). The CDR3 spans 13 residues. V dropped 6 bases and J dropped 8 bases, with 16 bases sitting between them. Germline V gives CDR1 MNHEY, CDR2 SVGAGI. The CDR3 bases are TGTGCCAGCAGGCCGCAGGGGTTGGGGGGCTACACCTTC. This gives the protein CASRPQGLGGYTF.